The clone carrying this TCR beta chain was observed a handful of times. Its specificity is not known. TCRdb called the 5' RACE reads again in MiXCR, with one record for every CDR3 protein. The table shows 750,000 to 850,000 distinct CDR3 sequences, with about 12% occurring only once. This record belongs to a study of CD8 T cells in ankylosing spondylitis. Study-wide results and caveats: A TCR beta motif of about eight highly homologous variants seemed to mark ankylosing spondylitis blood.

The CDR3 loop spans 17 amino acids. V was trimmed by 6 bases and J by 6 bases, leaving 27 bases between them. Germline CDR1 is ENHRY and CDR2 is SYGVKD. The sequenced sample consisted of blood, either unsorted or a sorted T cell fraction (not recorded which). The chain employs TRBV10-3 and TRBJ2-7, with D perhaps matching TRBD2 (6 bases). The TCR originated in a male donor with ankylosing spondylitis. CDR3 nucleotides: TGTGCCATCAGCGCACCGCGGGTCGCGGGACCCTCTGGCGAGCAGTACTTC. It encodes CAISAPRVAGPSGEQYF.